One sample yielded the 17 T cell receptor beta chains listed below, sequenced in a study of CD4 T cells in relation to SARS-CoV-2 and coronaviruses. Some clones are missing from TCRdb's copy, which holds only in-frame ones; the method was immunoSEQ multiplex PCR. The data contain 65,000 or so clones, over 70% of them singletons. Before the COVID-19 pandemic, during about 2011-2019, CD4+ T cells were taken from unexposed donors. Input material: memory CD4+ T cells from PBMCs. The source of these receptors is a human donor in good health.

This chain joins TRBV27 and TRBJ1-4; 10 bases are a match to TRBD1. The germline gives CDR1 MNHEY, CDR2 SMNVEV (reference sequence). The CDR3 has 15 residues. The J segment lost 5 bases and the V segment lost 5 bases, leaving 5 bases of the junction unmatched. CDR3 sequence: CASSARTGGNEKLFF. The CDR3 nucleotides read TGTGCCAGCAGTGCTCGGACAGGGGGAAATGAAAAACTGTTTTTT. Full variable domain (remainder filled in from reference TRBV27 and TRBJ1-4): EAQVTQNPRYLITVTGKKLTVTCSQNMNHEYMSWYRQDPGLGLRQIYYSMNVEVTDKGDVPEGYKVSRKEKRNFPLILESPSPNQTSLYFCASSARTGGNEKLFFGSGTQLSVL.

The chain has TRBV3-1 (or the pseudogene TRBV3-2) and TRBJ2-4; 7 nucleotides line up with TRBD2. V shed 2 bases and J 0 bases; nucleotides not matched to a gene: 4. The CDR3 sequence is 16 residues long. The V gene's germline CDR1 is LGHDT and CDR2 YNNKEL (reference sequence). The CDR3 DNA follows: TGTGCCAGCAGCCAACCTAGCGGAAGAGCCAAAAACATTCAGTACTTC. Translating gives CASSQPSGRAKNIQYF.

The CDR3 bases are TGTGCCAGCAGCTTAGCGGGAAGCAATGAGCAGTTCTTC. It yields the protein CASSLAGSNEQFF. The rearrangement uses TRBV7-2 and TRBJ2-1; D is unclear. From germline, CDR1 is SGHTA and CDR2 FQGNSA. The length of the CDR3 is 13 residues. V lost 0 bases and J lost 6, with 6 bases in between.

The chain links TRBV7-5 to TRBJ1-5. TRBV7-5 is termed a pseudogene. The CDR3 runs to 24 residues. CDR3 in DNA: TGTGTCAGAAGCTTAGCAGGCCGGACCGTCCCTCCCGGGGCCGCGGAGCTTAGCAATCAGCCCCAGCATTTT. It translates to CVRSLAGRTVPPGAAELSNQPQHF.

This chain connects TRBV19 to TRBJ2-3, with 10 nucleotides matching TRBD2. Looked up from germline, CDR1 is LNHDA and CDR2 is SQIVND (reference sequence). The CDR3 consists of 16 residues. Trimming cost V 8 bases and J 2 bases; bases outside gene matches: 10. The CDR3 is CASGGTSGAPTDTQYF. The CDR3 bases are TGTGCCAGTGGAGGCACTAGCGGGGCACCCACAGATACGCAGTATTTT. The variable domain in full, completed from reference TRBV19 and TRBJ2-3, reads DGGITQSPKYLFRKEGQNVTLSCEQNLNHDAMYWYRQDPGQGLRLIYYSQIVNDFQKGDIAEGYSVSREKKESFPLTVTSAQKNPTAFYLCASGGTSGAPTDTQYFGPGTRLTVL.

The chain has TRBV28 and TRBJ1-6; the D is unclear. Trimming cost V 5 bases and J 9 bases, with 14 bases left between them. This CDR3 spans 14 amino acids. The germline V gene encodes CDR1 MDHEN and CDR2 SYDVKM. CDR3 in DNA: TGTGCCAGCAGTACCTCCGGGCCCACTTCACCCCTCCACTTT. This gives the protein CASSTSGPTSPLHF. Full variable domain (outside the CDR3, taken from reference TRBV28 and TRBJ1-6): DVKVTQSSRYLVKRTGEKVFLECVQDMDHENMFWYRQDPGLGLRLIYFSYDVKMKEKGDIPEGYSVSREKKERFSLILESASTNQTSMYLCASSTSGPTSPLHFGNGTRLTVT.

This clone was seen a handful of times. CDR3 DNA sequence: TGTGCCAGCAAAAAGGATCCGAGGACTAGCGGGGGGGCCCTCGTCGGGGAGCTGTTTTTT. This encodes CASKKDPRTSGGALVGELFF. J is TRBJ2-2 and V is TRBV6-4; TRBD2 agrees at 15 bases. Germline V lookup: CDR1 MRHNA, CDR2 SNTAGT. The CDR3 sequence is 20 residues long. V lost 7 bases to trimming and J lost 7 bases; unmatched junction nucleotides: 19.

The chain couples TRBV5-1 to TRBJ1-6, with 8 bases fitting TRBD1. Germline V gene lookup returns CDR1 SGHRS and CDR2 YFSETQ. V trimming: 4 bases; J trimming: 5 bases; junction bases outside the gene matches: 11. This CDR3 has 17 residues. The CDR3 DNA is TGCGCCAGCAGCCGTTATAAGACAGGGGAGAATAATTCACCCCTCCACTTT. The encoded protein is CASSRYKTGENNSPLHF.

This clone was observed a few times. This sequence joins TRBV19 and TRBJ1-2; D is unclear. Trimming removed 3 bases at V and 3 bases at J, with 14 bases between. This CDR3 has 15 amino acids. CDR1 and CDR2 (germline): LNHDA, SQIVND (reference sequence). CDR3 amino acids: CASSIGSQEYYGYTF. CDR3 sequence (DNA): TGTGCCAGTAGTATTGGATCTCAGGAGTACTATGGCTACACCTTC.

The chain joins TRBV18 to TRBJ2-3; D is unclear. This CDR3 has 13 residues. V was pared by 3 bases and J by 2 bases, with 6 bases between. CDR1 is KGHSH, CDR2 LQKENI, per germline. The CDR3 loop reads CASSPSFTDTQYF. CDR3 nucleotides: TGTGCCAGCTCACCCTCCTTCACAGATACGCAGTATTTT.

This rearrangement joins TRBV28 to TRBJ2-7; the D gene is possibly TRBD2 (6 bases). The CDR3 extends over 14 amino acids. V lost 4 bases, J lost 5 bases, and 15 bases lay in between. Germline V gene lookup returns CDR1 MDHEN and CDR2 SYDVKM. The CDR3 is CASSSTRRAHEQYF. The CDR3 nucleotides read TGTGCCAGCAGTTCCACTCGGAGGGCCCACGAGCAGTACTTC. Together with reference TRBV28 and TRBJ2-7, the CDR3 gives the full variable domain: DVKVTQSSRYLVKRTGEKVFLECVQDMDHENMFWYRQDPGLGLRLIYFSYDVKMKEKGDIPEGYSVSREKKERFSLILESASTNQTSMYLCASSSTRRAHEQYFGPGTRLTVT.

The gene calls are TRBV3-1 (or the pseudogene TRBV3-2) and TRBJ2-7; D could derive from TRBD1 or TRBD2 (5 bases each). V was cut by 6 bases and J by 1 base, with 16 bases left in between. The CDR3 is made up of 15 amino acids. The germline V gene encodes CDR1 LGHDT and CDR2 YNNKEL (reference sequence). The CDR3 region is CASSLPGALSYEQYF. The CDR3 coding sequence is TGTGCCAGCAGTCTCCCCGGGGCACTTTCCTACGAGCAGTACTTC.

This clone was detected only a few times. The V and J genes are TRBV29-1 and TRBJ1-6; D may be TRBD1 (6 bases). Germline V gene data show CDR1 as SQVTM and CDR2 as ANQGSEA. There are 14 residues in the CDR3. CDR3 coding DNA: TGCAGTGTGGGGGATCGGGCCAGGGGTTCACCCCTCCACTTT. It codes for CSVGDRARGSPLHF.

This clone was counted between two and nine times. The chain carries TRBV19 and TRBJ2-7, with a weak D call TRBD2 (6 bases). The length of the CDR3 is 13 residues. Trimming shortened V by 10 bases and J by 6 bases, and 19 bases separated the two germline ends. The germline CDR1 and CDR2 sequences are LNHDA and SQIVND (reference sequence). The CDR3 DNA reads TGTGCCACCAGGAGGGCAGATTTTTTCGAGCAGTACTTC. It is translated as CATRRADFFEQYF.

This clone appeared a single time. CDR3 amino acids: CASSFQGTGAFYSNQPQHF. The CDR3 DNA is TGTGCCAGCAGTTTCCAGGGAACAGGGGCCTTCTATAGCAATCAGCCCCAGCATTTT. The chain couples TRBV28 to TRBJ1-5; 7 positions match TRBD1. V trimming: 3 bases; J trimming: 0 bases; junction bases outside the gene matches: 14. The CDR3 is made up of 19 amino acids. CDR1 MDHEN and CDR2 SYDVKM come from the germline V gene.

The gene calls are TRBV14 and TRBJ2-2; TRBD1 might be the D (5 bases). V lost 1 base and J 2 bases, leaving 8 bases between the germline ends. Germline-derived CDR1 and CDR2 are SGHDN and FVKESK. The CDR3 has 15 residues. The CDR3 nucleotides are TGTGCCAGCAGCCAAGGGCAGGGAAACACCGGGGAGCTGTTTTTT. Translated: CASSQGQGNTGELFF.

In this sample, this clone turned up a few times. The chain recombines TRBV11-3 with TRBJ2-5; the match to TRBD1 covers 9 bases. Germline CDR1 is SGHNT and CDR2 is YENEEA. The CDR3 contains 13 residues. The V and J ends lost 5 bases and 4 bases, in that order; junction bases with no gene match: 2. The CDR3 is CASSQDRGETQYF. CDR3 nucleotide sequence: TGTGCCAGCAGCCAGGACAGGGGAGAGACCCAGTACTTC. Drawing the rest from reference TRBV11-3 and TRBJ2-5, the complete variable domain is EAGVVQSPRYKIIEKKQPVAFWCNPISGHNTLYWYLQNLGQGPELLIRYENEEAVDDSQLPKDRFSAERLKGVDSTLKIQPAELGDSAVYLCASSQDRGETQYFGPGTRLLVL.